What follows are 3 T cell receptor beta chains derived from one specimen sequenced in a study of T cell clones after liver transplantation. Here immunoSEQ multiplex PCR was the method, and the copy in TCRdb shows in-frame clones only, minus some. This sample has 99,000 or so clones, with 82% found just once. Source: CD4+ T cells from blood, taken before liver transplant. The receptor set was obtained from a human donor who received a liver transplant.

This chain joins TRBV19 and TRBJ1-1; D is unclear. The V end lost 1 base, the J end lost 5 bases, and 20 bases lay between the germline ends. The CDR3 is 17 amino acids. Germline V gene data show CDR1 as LNHDA and CDR2 as SQIVND (reference sequence). The DNA of the CDR3 is TGTGCCAGTAGTATAGCTGTCCCAGGCCTACCGGGGACTGAAGCTTTCTTT. Translation: CASSIAVPGLPGTEAFF.

This chain links TRBV5-5 with TRBJ2-7; D not resolved. This CDR3 spans 13 amino acids. The germline gives CDR1 SGHKS, CDR2 YYEKEE (reference sequence). The V and J ends lost 1 base and 2 bases respectively, with 7 bases between them. CDR3 protein: CASSLTGTYEQYF. Here the CDR3 DNA reads TGTGCCAGCAGCTTGACTGGCACCTACGAGCAGTACTTC.

CDR3 nucleotide sequence: TGTGCCAGCAGTTACATGGGGGAGTCCTCCTACGAGCAGTACTTC. This sequence encodes CASSYMGESSYEQYF. This chain links TRBV6-6 with TRBJ2-7; D is possibly TRBD1 or TRBD2 (5 bases each). Germline-derived CDR1 and CDR2 are MNHNY and SVGAGI (reference sequence). There are 15 residues in the CDR3. The V end was cut by 2 bases, the J end by 0 bases, with 11 bases between.